Shown below are 5 T cell receptor beta chains from a single sample sequenced in a study of blood T cell repertoires in COVID-19. Profiling relied on immunoSEQ multiplex PCR, and the TCRdb table lists in-frame clones only, not all of them. Of approximately 140,000 clones listed, more than 70% are singletons. Sequencing used peripheral blood. These receptors all stem from a human donor in a cohort sampled during active COVID-19.

The rearrangement joins TRBV2 to TRBJ1-3, with D perhaps matching TRBD1 (6 bases). CDR1 and CDR2 from the germline V gene are SNHLY and FYNNEI. Trimming removed 1 base from V and 2 bases from J, with 9 bases in between. CDR3 size: 15 residues. Written as DNA, the CDR3 is TGTGCCAGCAGTGAAGGTGCAGGGGCTGGAAACACCATATATTTT. This translates into CASSEGAGAGNTIYF.

As regards this clone: The junction shows a germline mismatch at one end, possibly a read error. J is TRBJ1-2 and V is TRBV29-1; no clear D. Looked up from germline, CDR1 is SQVTM and CDR2 is ANQGSEA. CDR3 length: 12 residues. CDR3 residues: CCVRRANYGYTF. The CDR3 nucleotides read TGCTGCGTCCGGAGAGCTAACTATGGCTACACCTTC.

The V and J genes are TRBV5-1 and TRBJ2-1, with a weak D call TRBD1 (6 bases). This CDR3 comprises 16 residues. Germline loops: CDR1 SGHRS, CDR2 YFSETQ. V shed 4 bases and J shed 0 bases, with 14 bases lying between them. In DNA, the CDR3 is TGCGCCAGCAGCACCGGACAGTTCAGCTCCTACAATGAGCAGTTCTTC. Translating gives CASSTGQFSSYNEQFF.

The chain recombines TRBV6-1 with TRBJ2-5, with 10 bases aligning to TRBD2. The germline V gene has CDR1 MNHNS and CDR2 SASEGT. J lost 5 bases, V lost 0 bases, and 6 bases had no gene match. The CDR3 consists of 16 residues. CDR3 in amino acids: CASSEAPSGGVETQYF. CDR3 sequence (DNA): TGTGCCAGCAGTGAAGCCCCCAGCGGGGGGGTGGAGACCCAGTACTTC.

The rearrangement uses TRBV3-1 (or the pseudogene TRBV3-2) and TRBJ1-6; TRBD1 aligns across 9 bases. This CDR3 spans 18 amino acids. The germline gives CDR1 LGHDT, CDR2 YNNKEL (reference sequence). The ends lost 4 bases at V and 7 bases at J; junction bases unmatched: 14. The CDR3 DNA reads TGTGCCAGCAGCCCTCACTCGGACAGGGGTGGAGGGAATTCACCCCTCCACTTT. Encoded protein: CASSPHSDRGGGNSPLHF.